The 17 T cell receptor beta chains listed next were all sequenced from one sample in a study of T cell responses to AZD1222 COVID-19 vaccine (dated by TCRdb to the early 2020s). The time point label of this sample denotes: baseline before first vaccination. Library construction relied on the immunoSEQ multiplex PCR assay. The immuneACCESS repertoire file appears here via TCRdb, limited to in-frame rearrangements. These files lack a portion of the clones; in checked studies, under half of the deficit traces to unresolved V genes, and the cause of the others is not known. The sample table contains under 150,000 clones; only one count was recorded for roughly nine tenths of them. Of the sample, about 3.2% is held by the ten largest clones. This material consisted of peripheral blood, taken on day 0 of AZD1222 vaccination. The receptors stem from an adult in good health.

The chain combines TRBV6-5 with TRBJ2-7; D not resolved. CDR1 and CDR2 from the germline V gene are MNHEY and SVGAGI. Trimming took 7 bases from V and 2 from J, leaving 9 bases between them. The CDR3 has 12 residues. Here the CDR3 reads CASISSPYEQYF. Written as DNA, the CDR3 is TGTGCCAGCATTAGCAGTCCCTACGAGCAGTACTTC.

The chain is built from TRBV30 and TRBJ1-1; D is perhaps TRBD1 (6 bases). Trimming stripped 4 bases from V and 3 bases from J, with 12 bases between. The CDR3 is 13 amino acids. Germline CDR1 reads GTSNPN; CDR2 reads SVGIG (reference sequence). In DNA form, the CDR3 reads TGTGCCTGGACCACAAGGGGGGACACTGAAGCTTTCTTT. Translating gives CAWTTRGDTEAFF.

The gene calls are TRBV3-1 (or the pseudogene TRBV3-2) and TRBJ2-7; 7 bases match TRBD1. The CDR3 totals 15 residues. CDR1 is LGHDT, CDR2 YNNKEL, per germline (reference sequence). Unmatched junction bases numbered 6, after V lost 1 base and J lost 3 bases. The CDR3 protein is CASSQAGQVNYEQYF. The CDR3 DNA sequence: TGTGCCAGCAGCCAAGCCGGACAGGTGAACTACGAGCAGTACTTC.

This clone was counted a single time. The chain recombines TRBV9 with TRBJ2-3, with 10 bases lining up with TRBD1. This CDR3 region has 16 residues. Losses at the gene ends were 3 bases for V and 5 bases for J; bases not matched to a gene: 9. Germline V gene data show CDR1 as SGDLS and CDR2 as YYNGEE. CDR3: CASSGAGTGVQDTQYF. CDR3 nucleotide sequence: TGTGCCAGCAGCGGGGCCGGGACAGGGGTGCAAGATACGCAGTATTTT.

The V gene is TRBV7-7, the J gene TRBJ1-3; D unclear. The V and J ends lost 0 bases and 4 bases respectively, with 4 bases between them. Germline CDR1 reads SSHAT; CDR2 reads FNYEAQ (reference sequence). This CDR3 has 13 residues. This CDR3 reads CASSLALGNTIYF. The CDR3 region has the DNA TGTGCCAGCAGCTTAGCGCTGGGAAACACCATATATTTT.

Only a few counts were recorded for this clone. The chain has TRBV7-9 and TRBJ2-1, with D uncertain. This CDR3 region has 15 residues. The germline gives CDR1 SEHNR, CDR2 FQNEAQ (reference sequence). V lost 1 base, J lost 6 bases, and 13 bases lay in between. DNA for the CDR3: TGTGCCAGCAGCTTAGTTTCACCATCAAGCAATGAGCAGTTCTTC. Amino acid sequence: CASSLVSPSSNEQFF.

The chain has TRBV30 and TRBJ1-2, with 8 nucleotides matching TRBD1. The CDR3 contains 11 residues. V shed 5 bases, J shed 8 bases, and the junction held 4 bases outside the gene matches. CDR1 is GTSNPN and CDR2 is SVGIG in the germline V gene (reference sequence). CDR3 in DNA: TGTGCCTGGGGACAGGGCAACGGCTACACCTTC. It yields the protein CAWGQGNGYTF. Full variable domain (remainder filled in from reference TRBV30 and TRBJ1-2): SQTIHQWPATLVQPVGSPLSLECTVEGTSNPNLYWYRQAAGRGLQLLFYSVGIGQISSEVPQNLSASRPQDRQFILSSKKLLLSDSGFYLCAWGQGNGYTFGSGTRLTVV.

The genes are TRBV19 and TRBJ1-1, with D unresolved. CDR1 is LNHDA, CDR2 SQIVND, per germline (reference sequence). V gave up 5 bases and J gave up 0 bases, with 7 bases separating them. This CDR3 spans 13 amino acids. The CDR3 loop is CASSLSMNTEAFF. The CDR3 nucleotides read TGTGCCAGTAGTCTGTCCATGAACACTGAAGCTTTCTTT.

The count of this clone is one. The V and J genes are TRBV27 and TRBJ2-4; 8 bases match TRBD2. This CDR3 is built from 16 residues. Germline lookup yields CDR1 MNHEY and CDR2 SMNVEV (reference sequence). V gave up 3 bases and J gave up 0 bases; unmatched junction bases: 4. The CDR3 loop reads CASSFGRVEAKNIQYF. In DNA, the CDR3 is TGTGCCAGCAGTTTCGGGAGGGTGGAAGCCAAAAACATTCAGTACTTC.

The CDR3 loop is CAWSGKGTDTQYF. The CDR3, as DNA: TGTGCCTGGAGCGGGAAGGGCACAGATACGCAGTATTTT. This chain connects TRBV30 to TRBJ2-3, with D perhaps TRBD2 (5 bases). Germline V gene lookup returns CDR1 GTSNPN and CDR2 SVGIG (reference sequence). CDR3 length equals 13 residues. Trimming removed 3 bases at V and 1 base at J, with 8 bases between. The full variable domain, with the rest looked up from reference TRBV30 and TRBJ2-3, is SQTIHQWPATLVQPVGSPLSLECTVEGTSNPNLYWYRQAAGRGLQLLFYSVGIGQISSEVPQNLSASRPQDRQFILSSKKLLLSDSGFYLCAWSGKGTDTQYFGPGTRLTVL.

The rearrangement links TRBV6-5 to TRBJ1-6, with D hard to call. The germline V gene encodes CDR1 MNHEY and CDR2 SVGAGI. The CDR3 contains 14 residues. The ends were cut back, 3 bases at V and 5 bases at J, with 8 bases in the middle. The CDR3 is CASSYRLDNSPLHF. The CDR3 DNA reads TGTGCCAGCAGTTATCGGTTGGATAATTCACCCCTCCACTTT.

V usage is TRBV7-2 and J usage is TRBJ1-2; a possible D gene is TRBD1 (5 bases). This CDR3 is 13 amino acids long. V was clipped by 5 bases and J by 2 bases, with 9 bases between them. Germline CDR1 reads SGHTA; CDR2 reads FQGNSA. The CDR3 region is CASSPGPNYGYTF. CDR3 bases: TGTGCCAGCAGCCCGGGACCGAACTATGGCTACACCTTC.

The chain links TRBV6-1 to TRBJ1-1, with a tentative D call TRBD1 (5 bases). V was shortened by 0 bases and J by 1 base, with 9 bases between the two germline ends. Germline lookup yields CDR1 MNHNS and CDR2 SASEGT. The CDR3 loop spans 15 amino acids. The CDR3 loop reads CASSEAGDGNTEAFF. CDR3 sequence (DNA): TGTGCCAGCAGTGAAGCGGGGGACGGGAACACTGAAGCTTTCTTT.

The chain recombines TRBV5-5 with TRBJ2-7; 12 bases line up with TRBD2. Germline V lookup: CDR1 SGHKS, CDR2 YYEKEE (reference sequence). The CDR3 has 16 residues. The trim removed 5 bases at V and 3 bases at J, leaving 9 bases unmatched. DNA of the CDR3: TGTGCCAGCAGTTCTAGCGGGAGGGTTTGGGGCTACGAGCAGTACTTC. Translated, it gives CASSSSGRVWGYEQYF.

The rearrangement uses TRBV28 and TRBJ1-5, with 7 bases aligning to TRBD1. V dropped 0 bases and J dropped 1; count of bases not matched to a gene: 3. The germline V gene encodes CDR1 MDHEN and CDR2 SYDVKM. The CDR3 length is 16 residues. The CDR3 nucleotides are TGTGCCAGCAGTTTATGGGGACAGACCAGCAATCAGCCCCAGCATTTT. It translates to CASSLWGQTSNQPQHF.

This clone was seen once. V usage is TRBV27 and J usage is TRBJ2-7; 9 bases agree with TRBD1. V gave up 2 bases and J gave up 0 bases; unmatched junction bases: 8. The CDR3 consists of 17 residues. In germline, CDR1 is MNHEY, CDR2 SMNVEV (reference sequence). CDR3 in DNA: TGTGCCAGCAGTTTAACAGGGGGCTTAGAAATCTCCTACGAGCAGTACTTC. Amino acids: CASSLTGGLEISYEQYF.

The V and J genes are TRBV7-3 and TRBJ2-2; 7 bases map to TRBD2. Germline CDR1 reads SGHTA; CDR2 reads FQGTGA. The CDR3 covers 17 residues. J lost 5 bases, V lost 2 bases, and 11 bases had no gene match. CDR3 protein: CASSLSSGGTKTGELFF. The CDR3 region has the DNA TGTGCCAGCAGCTTATCTTCTGGTGGGACTAAGACCGGGGAGCTGTTTTTT.